This T cell receptor (beta chain) derives from a study of immune heterogeneity within non-small cell lung tumors. The overall study: In total, the tumors were 4 squamous cell carcinomas, around 10 non-squamous carcinomas and 1 not otherwise specified.

Amplification of the TCR beta CDR3 was achieved through multiplex PCR with 32 V and 13 J primers. TCRdb re-called the multiplex PCR reads through MiXCR, storing one row per CDR3 protein. The table has around 4,700 distinct CDR3 sequences, roughly 19% seen once. Remarks on this clonotype: What it binds is not known. The germline gene is not matched at one end of the junction; a read error may be the cause.

From germline, CDR1 is WSHSY and CDR2 SAAADI. CDR3 size: 14 residues. Overall study findings and caveats: The study found high-frequency T-cell receptor beta clonotypes largely distinct between individual patients.

At roughly 610 ng per sample, bulk tumor genomic DNA provided the template. Biopsy collection occurred during surgery, with several far-apart biopsies per primary tumor. With untreated, newly diagnosed non-small cell lung cancer, the patients went on to undergo curative surgery. There were some 15 donors in total. They were all newly diagnosed non-small cell lung cancer patients undergoing surgery with curative intent. This sequence was found in a man aged 60-69 years with non-small cell lung cancer. J is TRBJ2-2 and V is TRBV10-2, with D possibly matching TRBD1 (6 bases). Source material: lung tumor tissue. DNA of the CDR3: TGCGCCAGCATTGAGTCGGCAGGGGCCGGGGAGCTGTTTTTT. Protein: CASIESAGAGELFF.